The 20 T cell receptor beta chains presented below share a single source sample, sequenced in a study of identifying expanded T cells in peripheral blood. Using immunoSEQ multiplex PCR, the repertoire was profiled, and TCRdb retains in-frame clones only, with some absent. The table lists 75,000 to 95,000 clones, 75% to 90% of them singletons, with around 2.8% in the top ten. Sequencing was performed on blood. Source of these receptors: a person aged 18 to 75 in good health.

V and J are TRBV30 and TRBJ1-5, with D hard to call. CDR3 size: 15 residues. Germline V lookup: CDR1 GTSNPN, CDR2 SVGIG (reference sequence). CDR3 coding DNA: TGTGCTTTTACGGGCGGATCTCAATTAAGTCAGCCCCAGCATTTT. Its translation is CAFTGGSQLSQPQHF. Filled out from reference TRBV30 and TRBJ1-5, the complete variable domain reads SQTIHQWPATLVQPVGSPLSLECTVEGTSNPNLYWYRQAAGRGLQLLFYSVGIGQISSEVPQNLSASRPQDRQFILSSKKLLLSDSGFYLCAFTGGSQLSQPQHFGDGTRLSIL.

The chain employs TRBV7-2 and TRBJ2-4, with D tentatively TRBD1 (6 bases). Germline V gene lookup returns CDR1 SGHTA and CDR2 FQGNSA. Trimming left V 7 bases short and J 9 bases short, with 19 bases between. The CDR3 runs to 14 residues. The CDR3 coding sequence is TGTGCCAGCAAAAAGACAGGTTTTTCTAGCATTCAGTACTTC. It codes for CASKKTGFSSIQYF.

The CDR3 is CASSGRGGTEAFF. CDR3 in DNA: TGTGCCAGCAGCGGGAGGGGTGGCACTGAAGCTTTCTTT. The chain joins TRBV9 to TRBJ1-1; TRBD1 is a possible D gene (5 bases). The germline V gene has CDR1 SGDLS and CDR2 YYNGEE. V lost 3 bases and J lost 4, with 10 bases in between. The CDR3 has 13 amino acids.

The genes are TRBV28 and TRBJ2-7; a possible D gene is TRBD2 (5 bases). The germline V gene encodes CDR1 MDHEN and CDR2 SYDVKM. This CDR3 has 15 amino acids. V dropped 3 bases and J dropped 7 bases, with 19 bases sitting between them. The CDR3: CASSFLDSTTREQYF. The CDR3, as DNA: TGTGCCAGCAGTTTTTTGGACTCTACTACTCGGGAGCAGTACTTC.

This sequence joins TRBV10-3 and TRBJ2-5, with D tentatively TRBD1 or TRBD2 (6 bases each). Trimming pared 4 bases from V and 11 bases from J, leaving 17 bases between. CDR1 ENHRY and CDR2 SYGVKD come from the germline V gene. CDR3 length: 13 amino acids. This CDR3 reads CAISVSGALRQYF. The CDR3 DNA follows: TGTGCCATCAGTGTATCGGGGGCCCTCAGACAGTACTTC.

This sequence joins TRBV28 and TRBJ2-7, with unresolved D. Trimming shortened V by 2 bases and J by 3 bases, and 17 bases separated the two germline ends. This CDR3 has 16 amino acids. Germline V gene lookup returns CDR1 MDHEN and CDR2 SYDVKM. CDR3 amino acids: CASSLVRPAVFYEQYF. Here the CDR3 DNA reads TGTGCCAGCAGTTTAGTTCGCCCAGCCGTTTTCTACGAGCAGTACTTC.

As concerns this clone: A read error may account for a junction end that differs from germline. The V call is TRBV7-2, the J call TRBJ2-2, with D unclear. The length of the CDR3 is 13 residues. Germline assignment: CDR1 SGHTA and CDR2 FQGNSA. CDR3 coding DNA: TGTTCCAGCAGCCTCCGATACACCGGGGAGCTGTTTTTT. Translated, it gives CSSSLRYTGELFF.

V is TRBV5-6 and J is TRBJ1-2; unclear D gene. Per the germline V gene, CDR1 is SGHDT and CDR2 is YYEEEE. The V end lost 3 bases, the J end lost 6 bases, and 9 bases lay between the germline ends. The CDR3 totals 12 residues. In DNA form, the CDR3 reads TGTGCCAGCAGCTCCCTGGCAAATGGCTACACCTTC. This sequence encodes CASSSLANGYTF.

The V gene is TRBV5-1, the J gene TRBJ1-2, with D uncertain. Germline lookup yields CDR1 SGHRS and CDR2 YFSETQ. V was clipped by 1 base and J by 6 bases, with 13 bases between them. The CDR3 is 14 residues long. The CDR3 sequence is CASSLHSPPDGYTF. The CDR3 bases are TGCGCCAGCAGCTTGCACAGCCCCCCTGATGGCTACACCTTC.

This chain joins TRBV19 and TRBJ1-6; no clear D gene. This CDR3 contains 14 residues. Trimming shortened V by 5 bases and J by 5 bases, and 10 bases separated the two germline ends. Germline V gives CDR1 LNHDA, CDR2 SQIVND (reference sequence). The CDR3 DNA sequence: TGTGCCAGTAGTCGAAGTTCGGATAATTCACCCCTCCACTTT. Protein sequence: CASSRSSDNSPLHF.

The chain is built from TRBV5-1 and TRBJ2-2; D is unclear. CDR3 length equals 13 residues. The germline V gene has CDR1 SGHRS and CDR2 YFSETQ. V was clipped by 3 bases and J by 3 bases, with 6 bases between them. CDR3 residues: CASSSVDTGELFF. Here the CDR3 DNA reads TGCGCCAGCAGCTCCGTCGACACCGGGGAGCTGTTTTTT.

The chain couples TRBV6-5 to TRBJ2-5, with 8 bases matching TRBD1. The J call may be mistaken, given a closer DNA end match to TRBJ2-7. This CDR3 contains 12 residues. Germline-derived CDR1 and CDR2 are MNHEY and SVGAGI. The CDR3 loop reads CASGTGRYEQYF. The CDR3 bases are TGTGCCAGCGGGACAGGACGGTACGAGCAGTACTTC.

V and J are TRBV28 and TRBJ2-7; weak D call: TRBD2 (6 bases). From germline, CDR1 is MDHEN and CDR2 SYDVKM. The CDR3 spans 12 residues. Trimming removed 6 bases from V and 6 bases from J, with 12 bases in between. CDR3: CASRSGSLEQYF. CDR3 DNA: TGTGCCAGCAGAAGCGGGTCCCTCGAGCAGTACTTC.

CDR3 sequence: CASSPHNEQFF. CDR3 nucleotide sequence: TGTGCCAGCAGCCCCCACAATGAGCAGTTCTTC. The rearrangement uses TRBV7-2 and TRBJ2-1, with no clear D. The CDR3 has 11 amino acids. The V and J ends lost 5 bases and 5 bases respectively, with 4 bases between them. The germline V gene has CDR1 SGHTA and CDR2 FQGNSA.

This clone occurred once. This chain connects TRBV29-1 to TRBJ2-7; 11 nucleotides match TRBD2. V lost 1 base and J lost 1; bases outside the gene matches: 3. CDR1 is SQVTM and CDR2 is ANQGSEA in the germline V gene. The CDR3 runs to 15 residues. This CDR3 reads CSVEGLAGKSYEQYF. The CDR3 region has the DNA TGCAGCGTTGAAGGACTAGCGGGGAAGTCCTACGAGCAGTACTTC.

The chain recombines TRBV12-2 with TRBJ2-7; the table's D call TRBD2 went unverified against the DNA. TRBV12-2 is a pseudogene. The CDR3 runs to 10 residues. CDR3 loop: CASPAYEQYF. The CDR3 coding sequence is TGTGCAAGCCCCGCCTACGAGCAGTACTTC.

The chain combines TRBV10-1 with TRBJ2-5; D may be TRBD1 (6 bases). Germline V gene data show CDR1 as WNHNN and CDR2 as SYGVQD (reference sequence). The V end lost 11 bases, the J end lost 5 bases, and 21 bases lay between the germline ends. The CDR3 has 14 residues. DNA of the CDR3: TGCGCCCCCGCCGGAACAGGGAAAGGGGAGACCCAGTACTTC. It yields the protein CAPAGTGKGETQYF.

The CDR3 loop reads CAWSVVGPQAGGYTF. DNA for the CDR3: TGTGCCTGGAGTGTAGTGGGCCCACAGGCGGGTGGCTACACCTTC. The chain joins TRBV30 to TRBJ1-2, with a tentative D call TRBD1 (5 bases). CDR1 and CDR2 (germline): GTSNPN, SVGIG (reference sequence). V was clipped by 0 bases and J by 7 bases, with 18 bases between them. The CDR3 is 15 residues long. The full variable domain, its missing parts supplied by reference TRBV30 and TRBJ1-2, is SQTIHQWPATLVQPVGSPLSLECTVEGTSNPNLYWYRQAAGRGLQLLFYSVGIGQISSEVPQNLSASRPQDRQFILSSKKLLLSDSGFYLCAWSVVGPQAGGYTFGSGTRLTVV.

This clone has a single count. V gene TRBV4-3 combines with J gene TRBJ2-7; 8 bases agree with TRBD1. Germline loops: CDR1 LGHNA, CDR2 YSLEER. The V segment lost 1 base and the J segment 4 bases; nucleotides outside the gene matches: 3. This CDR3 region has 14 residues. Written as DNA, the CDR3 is TGCGCCAGCAGCCAAGGGACAGGGTGGTACGAGCAGTACTTC. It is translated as CASSQGTGWYEQYF.

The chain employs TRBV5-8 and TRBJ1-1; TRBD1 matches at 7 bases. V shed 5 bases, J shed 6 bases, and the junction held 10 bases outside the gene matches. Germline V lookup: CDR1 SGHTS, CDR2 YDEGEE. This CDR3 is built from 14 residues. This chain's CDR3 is CASRGQTHIPEAFF. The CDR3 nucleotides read TGTGCCAGCAGGGGACAGACCCACATCCCTGAAGCTTTCTTT. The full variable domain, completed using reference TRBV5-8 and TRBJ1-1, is EAGVTQSPTHLIKTRGQQATLRCSPISGHTSVYWYQQALGLGLQFLLWYDEGEERNRGNFPPRFSGRQFPNYSSELNVNALELEDSALYLCASRGQTHIPEAFFGQGTRLTVV.